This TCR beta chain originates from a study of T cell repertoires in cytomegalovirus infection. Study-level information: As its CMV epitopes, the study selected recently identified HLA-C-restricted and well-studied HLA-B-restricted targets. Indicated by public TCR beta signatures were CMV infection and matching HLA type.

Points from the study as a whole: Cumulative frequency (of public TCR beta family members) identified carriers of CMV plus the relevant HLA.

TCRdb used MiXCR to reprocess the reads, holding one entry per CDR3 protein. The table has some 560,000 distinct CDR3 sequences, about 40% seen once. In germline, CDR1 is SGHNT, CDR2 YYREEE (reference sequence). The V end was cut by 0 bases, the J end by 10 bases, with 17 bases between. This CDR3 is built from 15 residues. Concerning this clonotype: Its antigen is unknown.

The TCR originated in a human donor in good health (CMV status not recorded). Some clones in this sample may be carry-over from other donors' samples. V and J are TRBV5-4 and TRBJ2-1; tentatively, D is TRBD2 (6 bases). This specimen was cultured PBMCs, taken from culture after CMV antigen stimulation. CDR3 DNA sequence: TGTGCCAGCAGCTTGGAGGGACTGCCGTTAGGGGAGCAGTTCTTC. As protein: CASSLEGLPLGEQFF.